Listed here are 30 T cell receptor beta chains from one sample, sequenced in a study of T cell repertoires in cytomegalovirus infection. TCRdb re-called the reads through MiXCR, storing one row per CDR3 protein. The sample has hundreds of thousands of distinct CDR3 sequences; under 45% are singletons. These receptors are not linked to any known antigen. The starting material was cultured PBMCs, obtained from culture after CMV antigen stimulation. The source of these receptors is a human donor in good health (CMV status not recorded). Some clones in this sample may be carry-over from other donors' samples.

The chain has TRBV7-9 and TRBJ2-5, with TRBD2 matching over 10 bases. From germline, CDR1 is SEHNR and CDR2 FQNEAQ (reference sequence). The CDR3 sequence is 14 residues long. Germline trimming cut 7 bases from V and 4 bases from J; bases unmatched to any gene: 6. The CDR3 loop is CASTTRLAGETQYF. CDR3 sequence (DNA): TGTGCCAGCACCACAAGACTAGCGGGAGAGACCCAGTACTTC. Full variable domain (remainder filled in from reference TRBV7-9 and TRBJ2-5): DTGVSQNPRHKITKRGQNVTFRCDPISEHNRLYWYRQTLGQGPEFLTYFQNEAQLEKSRLLSDRFSAERPKGSFSTLEIQRTEQGDSAMYLCASTTRLAGETQYFGPGTRLLVL.

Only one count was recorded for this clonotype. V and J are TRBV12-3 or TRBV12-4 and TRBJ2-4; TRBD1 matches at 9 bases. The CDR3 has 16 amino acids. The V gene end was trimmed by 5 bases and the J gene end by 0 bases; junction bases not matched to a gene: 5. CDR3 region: CASSPGTGKAKNIQYF. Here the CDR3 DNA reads TGTGCCAGCAGTCCAGGGACAGGGAAAGCCAAAAACATTCAGTACTTC.

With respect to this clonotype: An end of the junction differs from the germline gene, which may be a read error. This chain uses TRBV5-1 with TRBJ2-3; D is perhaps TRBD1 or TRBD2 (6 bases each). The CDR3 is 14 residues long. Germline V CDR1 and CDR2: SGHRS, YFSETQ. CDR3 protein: CASSPQGGTDTQYF. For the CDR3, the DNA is TGTGCCAGCAGCCCACAGGGAGGAACAGATACGCAGTATTTT.

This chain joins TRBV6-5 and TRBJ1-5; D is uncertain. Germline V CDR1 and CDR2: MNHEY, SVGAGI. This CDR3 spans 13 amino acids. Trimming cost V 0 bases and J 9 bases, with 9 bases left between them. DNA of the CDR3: TGTGCCAGCAGTTACTCGAGCCCGGGGCCCCAGCATTTT. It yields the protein CASSYSSPGPQHF.

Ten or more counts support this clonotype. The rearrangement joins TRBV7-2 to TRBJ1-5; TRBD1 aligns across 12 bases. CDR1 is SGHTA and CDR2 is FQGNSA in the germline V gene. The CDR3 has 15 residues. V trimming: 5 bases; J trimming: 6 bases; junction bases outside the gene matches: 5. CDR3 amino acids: CASSPRDRGRQPQHF. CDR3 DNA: TGTGCCAGCAGCCCCCGGGACAGGGGGCGTCAGCCCCAGCATTTT.

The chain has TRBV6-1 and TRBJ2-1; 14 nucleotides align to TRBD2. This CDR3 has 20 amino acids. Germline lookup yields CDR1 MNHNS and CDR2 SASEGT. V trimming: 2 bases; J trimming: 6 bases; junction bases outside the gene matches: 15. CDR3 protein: CASSEWRSLGTSGSRNEQFF. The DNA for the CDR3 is TGTGCCAGCAGTGAATGGAGGTCACTTGGGACTAGCGGGAGTCGCAATGAGCAGTTCTTC.

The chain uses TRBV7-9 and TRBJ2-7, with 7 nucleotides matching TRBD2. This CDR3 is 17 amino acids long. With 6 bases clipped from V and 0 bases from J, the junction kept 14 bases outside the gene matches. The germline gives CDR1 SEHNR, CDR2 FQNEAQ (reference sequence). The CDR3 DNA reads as TGTGCCAGCAGTCCCCCGGGACTACGAATAAGCTCCTACGAGCAGTACTTC. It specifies CASSPPGLRISSYEQYF. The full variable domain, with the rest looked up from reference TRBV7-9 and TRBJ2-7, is DTGVSQNPRHKITKRGQNVTFRCDPISEHNRLYWYRQTLGQGPEFLTYFQNEAQLEKSRLLSDRFSAERPKGSFSTLEIQRTEQGDSAMYLCASSPPGLRISSYEQYFGPGTRLTVT.

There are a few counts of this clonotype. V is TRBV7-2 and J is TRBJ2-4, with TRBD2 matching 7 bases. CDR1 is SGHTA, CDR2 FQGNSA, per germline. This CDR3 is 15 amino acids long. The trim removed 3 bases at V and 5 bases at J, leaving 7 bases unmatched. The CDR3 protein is CASSLGGAGENIQYF. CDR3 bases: TGTGCCAGCAGCTTGGGCGGCGCGGGAGAAAACATTCAGTACTTC.

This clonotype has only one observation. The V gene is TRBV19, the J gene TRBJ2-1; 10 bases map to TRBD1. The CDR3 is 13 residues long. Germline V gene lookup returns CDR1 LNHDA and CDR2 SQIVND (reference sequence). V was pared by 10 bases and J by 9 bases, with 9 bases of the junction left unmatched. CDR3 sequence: CANGQGVLREQFF. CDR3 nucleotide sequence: TGTGCCAACGGACAGGGGGTTCTTCGTGAGCAGTTCTTC.

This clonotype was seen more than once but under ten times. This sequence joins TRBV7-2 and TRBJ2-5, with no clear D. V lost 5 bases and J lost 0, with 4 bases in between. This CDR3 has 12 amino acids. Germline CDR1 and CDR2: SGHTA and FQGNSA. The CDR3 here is CASSANQETQYF. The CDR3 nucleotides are TGTGCCAGCAGCGCCAACCAAGAGACCCAGTACTTC.

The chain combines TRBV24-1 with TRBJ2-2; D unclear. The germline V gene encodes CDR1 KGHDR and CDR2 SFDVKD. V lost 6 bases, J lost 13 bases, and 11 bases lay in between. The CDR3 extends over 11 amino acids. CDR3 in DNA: TGTGCCACCAGTTTAGGTTTCAGGCTGTTTTTT. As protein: CATSLGFRLFF.

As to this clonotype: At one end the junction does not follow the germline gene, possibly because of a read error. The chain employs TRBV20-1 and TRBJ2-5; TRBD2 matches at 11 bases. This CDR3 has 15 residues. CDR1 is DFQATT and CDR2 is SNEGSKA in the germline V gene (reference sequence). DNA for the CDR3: TGCAGTGCTAGAGACGGGACTAGCGGTGAAGAGAGCCAGTACTTC. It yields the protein CSARDGTSGEESQYF.

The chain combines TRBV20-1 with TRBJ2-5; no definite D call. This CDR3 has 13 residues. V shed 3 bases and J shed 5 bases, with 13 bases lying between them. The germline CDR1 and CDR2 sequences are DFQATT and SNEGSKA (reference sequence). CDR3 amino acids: CSASSPSVETQYF. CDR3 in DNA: TGCAGTGCTAGCTCCCCCTCGGTGGAGACCCAGTACTTC.

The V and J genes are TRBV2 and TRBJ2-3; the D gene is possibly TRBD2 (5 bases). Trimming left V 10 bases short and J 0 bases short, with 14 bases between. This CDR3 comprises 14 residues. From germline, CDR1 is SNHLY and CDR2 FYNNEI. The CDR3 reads CATIASGSTDTQYF. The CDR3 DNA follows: TGTGCCACCATAGCCAGCGGAAGCACAGATACGCAGTATTTT. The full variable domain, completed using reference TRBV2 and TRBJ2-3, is EPEVTQTPSHQVTQMGQEVILRCVPISNHLYFYWYRQILGQKVEFLVSFYNNEISEKSEIFDDQFSVERPDGSNFTLKIRSTKLEDSAMYFCATIASGSTDTQYFGPGTRLTVL.

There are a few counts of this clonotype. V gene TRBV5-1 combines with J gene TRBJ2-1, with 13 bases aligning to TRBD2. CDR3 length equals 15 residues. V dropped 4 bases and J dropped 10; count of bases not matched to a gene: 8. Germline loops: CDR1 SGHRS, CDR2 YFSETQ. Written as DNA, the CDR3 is TGCGCCAGCAGCCCACTAGCGGGGGGGCCGACCGAGCAGTTCTTC. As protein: CASSPLAGGPTEQFF.

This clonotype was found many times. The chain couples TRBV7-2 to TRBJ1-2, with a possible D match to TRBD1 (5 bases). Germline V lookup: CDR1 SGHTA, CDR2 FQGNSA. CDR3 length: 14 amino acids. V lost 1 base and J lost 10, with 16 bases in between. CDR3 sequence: CASSLGLGVNLYTF. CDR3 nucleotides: TGTGCCAGCAGCTTAGGGTTGGGGGTGAACCTCTACACCTTC.

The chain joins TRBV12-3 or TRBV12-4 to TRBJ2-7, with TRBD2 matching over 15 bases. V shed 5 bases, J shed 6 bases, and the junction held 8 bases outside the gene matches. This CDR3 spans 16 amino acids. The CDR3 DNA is TGTGCCAGCAGTACCCGGACTAGCGGGGGGGGAAGCGAGCAGTACTTC. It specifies CASSTRTSGGGSEQYF.

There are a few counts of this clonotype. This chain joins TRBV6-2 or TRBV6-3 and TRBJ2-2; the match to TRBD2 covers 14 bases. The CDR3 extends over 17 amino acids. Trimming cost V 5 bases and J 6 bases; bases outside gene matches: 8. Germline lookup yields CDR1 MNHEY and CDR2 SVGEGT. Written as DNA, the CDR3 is TGTGCCAGCAGTCGGGTGGGACTAGCGGGAGTTGCCGGGGAGCTGTTTTTT. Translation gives CASSRVGLAGVAGELFF.

For the CDR3, the DNA is TGCGCCAGCAGCTCGGGACTAGCGGGGGGCGAGCAGTACTTC. This codes for CASSSGLAGGEQYF. This chain joins TRBV4-1 and TRBJ2-7, with 15 bases matching TRBD2. Germline V gene lookup returns CDR1 MGHRA and CDR2 YSYEKL. The CDR3 has 14 amino acids. V was clipped by 5 bases and J by 6 bases; unmatched bases: 2.

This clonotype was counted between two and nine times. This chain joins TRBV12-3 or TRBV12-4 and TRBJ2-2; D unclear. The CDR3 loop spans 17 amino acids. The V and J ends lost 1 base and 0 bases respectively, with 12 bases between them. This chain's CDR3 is CASSLGAEATNTGELFF. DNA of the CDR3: TGTGCCAGCAGTTTAGGGGCAGAAGCCACGAACACCGGGGAGCTGTTTTTT.

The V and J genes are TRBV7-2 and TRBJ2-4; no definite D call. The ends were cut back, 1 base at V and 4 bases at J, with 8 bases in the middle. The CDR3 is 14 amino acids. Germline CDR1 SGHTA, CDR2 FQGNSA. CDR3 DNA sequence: TGTGCCAGCAGCTTAGGAACAAGAAAAAACATTCAGTACTTC. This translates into CASSLGTRKNIQYF.

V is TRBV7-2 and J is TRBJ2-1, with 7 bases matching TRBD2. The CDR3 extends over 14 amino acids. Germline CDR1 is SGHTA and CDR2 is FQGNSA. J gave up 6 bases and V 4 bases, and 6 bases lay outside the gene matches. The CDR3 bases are TGTGCCAGCAGCTCTCTTACTAGCGTCAATGAGCAGTTCTTC. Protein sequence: CASSSLTSVNEQFF. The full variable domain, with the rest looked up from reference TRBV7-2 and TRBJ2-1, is GAGVSQSPSNKVTEKGKDVELRCDPISGHTALYWYRQSLGQGLEFLIYFQGNSAPDKSGLPSDRFSAERTGGSVSTLTIQRTQQEDSAVYLCASSSLTSVNEQFFGPGTRLTVL.

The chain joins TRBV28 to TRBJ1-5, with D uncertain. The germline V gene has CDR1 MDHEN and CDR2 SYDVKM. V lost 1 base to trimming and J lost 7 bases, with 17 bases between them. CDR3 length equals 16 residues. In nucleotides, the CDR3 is TGTGCCAGCAGTTTATCAGACGACCGAACCAAACAGCCCCAGCATTTT. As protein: CASSLSDDRTKQPQHF. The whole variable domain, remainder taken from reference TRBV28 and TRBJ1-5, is DVKVTQSSRYLVKRTGEKVFLECVQDMDHENMFWYRQDPGLGLRLIYFSYDVKMKEKGDIPEGYSVSREKKERFSLILESASTNQTSMYLCASSLSDDRTKQPQHFGDGTRLSIL.

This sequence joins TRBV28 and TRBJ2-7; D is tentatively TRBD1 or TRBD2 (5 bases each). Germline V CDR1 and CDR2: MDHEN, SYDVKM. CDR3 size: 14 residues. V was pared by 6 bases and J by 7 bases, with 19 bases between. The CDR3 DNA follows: TGTGCCAGCAGCCGGACCCCCGGGGCCCTGGAGCAGTACTTC. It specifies CASSRTPGALEQYF.

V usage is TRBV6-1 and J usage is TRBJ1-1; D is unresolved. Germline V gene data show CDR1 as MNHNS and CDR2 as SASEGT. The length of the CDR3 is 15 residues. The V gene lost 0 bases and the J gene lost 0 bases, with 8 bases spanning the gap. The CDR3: CASSEAGRLNTEAFF. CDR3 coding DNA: TGTGCCAGCAGTGAAGCGGGCAGATTGAACACTGAAGCTTTCTTT.

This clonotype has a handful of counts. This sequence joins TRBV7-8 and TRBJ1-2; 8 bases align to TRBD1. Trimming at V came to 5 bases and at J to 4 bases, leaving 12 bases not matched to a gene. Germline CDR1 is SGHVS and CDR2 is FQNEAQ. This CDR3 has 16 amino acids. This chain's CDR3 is CASSPHTGGARYGYTF. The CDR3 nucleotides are TGTGCCAGCAGCCCCCACACAGGGGGAGCCCGCTATGGCTACACCTTC.

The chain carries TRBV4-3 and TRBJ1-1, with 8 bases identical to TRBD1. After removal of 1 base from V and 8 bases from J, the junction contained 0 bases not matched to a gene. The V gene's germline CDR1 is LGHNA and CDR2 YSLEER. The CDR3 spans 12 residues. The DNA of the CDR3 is TGCGCCAGCAGCCAAGGGACAGGGGAAGCTTTCTTT. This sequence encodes CASSQGTGEAFF.

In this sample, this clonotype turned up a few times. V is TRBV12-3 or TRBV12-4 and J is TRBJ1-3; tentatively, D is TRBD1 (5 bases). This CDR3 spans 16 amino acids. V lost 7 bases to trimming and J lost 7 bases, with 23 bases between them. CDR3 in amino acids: CASTSWGNWLGNTIYF. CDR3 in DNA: TGTGCCAGCACCTCCTGGGGGAACTGGTTAGGGAACACCATATATTTT.

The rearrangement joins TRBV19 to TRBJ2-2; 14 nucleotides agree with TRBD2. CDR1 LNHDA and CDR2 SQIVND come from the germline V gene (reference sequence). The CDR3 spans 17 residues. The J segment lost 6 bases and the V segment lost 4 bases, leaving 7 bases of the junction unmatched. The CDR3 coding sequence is TGTGCCAGTAGTACCGGACTAGCGGGGGGTAGATCCGGGGAGCTGTTTTTT. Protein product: CASSTGLAGGRSGELFF.

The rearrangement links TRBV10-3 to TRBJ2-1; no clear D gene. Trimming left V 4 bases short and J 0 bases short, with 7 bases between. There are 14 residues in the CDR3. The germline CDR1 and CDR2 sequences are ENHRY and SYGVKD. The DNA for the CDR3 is TGTGCCATCAGTGGCTACAGCTCCTACAATGAGCAGTTCTTC. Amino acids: CAISGYSSYNEQFF.